The 9 T cell receptor beta chains below all came from one sample that was sequenced in a study of shared clonotypes between healthy human individuals. TCRdb keeps only in-frame clones here, not all; method: immunoSEQ multiplex PCR. The sample includes about a million clones, approximately 72% of them seen just once. Sequencing was performed on memory CD4+ T cells sorted from blood. Subset noted: CD45RA-negative fraction. Source of these receptors: a man between 18 and 29 years old in good health.

The chain employs TRBV6-1 and TRBJ2-7, with D possibly being TRBD1 or TRBD2 (6 bases each). Germline V CDR1 and CDR2: MNHNS, SASEGT. The CDR3 runs 16 residues. V dropped 3 bases and J dropped 6 bases, with 21 bases sitting between them. The CDR3 protein is CASSDEPRGPKCEQYF. The CDR3 DNA follows: TGTGCCAGCAGTGATGAACCCCGGGGGCCTAAGTGCGAGCAGTACTTC.

This clone was counted only a few times. This rearrangement joins TRBV5-4 to TRBJ1-1, with 7 bases that match TRBD1. Germline V gene sequence: CDR1 SGHNT, CDR2 YYREEE (reference sequence). V was pared by 5 bases and J by 4 bases, with 8 bases of the junction left unmatched. The CDR3 extends over 14 amino acids. DNA of the CDR3: TGTGCCAGCAGGCCCGATGCAGGGGGCACTGAAGCTTTCTTT. Amino acid sequence: CASRPDAGGTEAFF. Together with reference TRBV5-4 and TRBJ1-1, the CDR3 gives the full variable domain: ETGVTQSPTHLIKTRGQQVTLRCSSQSGHNTVSWYQQALGQGPQFIFQYYREEENGRGNFPPRFSGLQFPNYSSELNVNALELDDSALYLCASRPDAGGTEAFFGQGTRLTVV.

The chain is built from TRBV10-1 and TRBJ1-1, with 10 bases that match TRBD1. Losses at the gene ends were 4 bases for V and 4 bases for J; bases not matched to a gene: 12. Germline CDR1 WNHNN, CDR2 SYGVQD (reference sequence). The CDR3 spans 17 residues. CDR3 sequence (DNA): TGCGCCAGCAGTGGAGGGGGACAGGGGCCCCTGGGCACTGAAGCTTTCTTT. Translated, it gives CASSGGGQGPLGTEAFF.

Concerning this clone itself: Other DNA sequences in this sample translate to the same CDR3. The CDR3 loop is CASSISGAGNTIYF. The CDR3 DNA is TGTGCCAGTAGTATAAGCGGAGCCGGAAACACCATATATTTT. This chain links TRBV19 with TRBJ1-3; D remains ambiguous. V was shortened by 2 bases and J by 4 bases, with 9 bases between the two germline ends. Germline CDR1 reads LNHDA; CDR2 reads SQIVND (reference sequence). The CDR3 runs to 14 residues.

The chain couples TRBV6-5 to TRBJ2-7, with D possibly matching TRBD2 (5 bases). V was trimmed by 2 bases and J by 2 bases, leaving 13 bases between them. This CDR3 region has 15 residues. The germline V gene encodes CDR1 MNHEY and CDR2 SVGAGI. CDR3: CASSYLGGPAYEQYF. For the CDR3, the DNA is TGTGCCAGCAGTTACCTGGGCGGGCCGGCCTACGAGCAGTACTTC.

Here the CDR3 reads CASSGWTANTGELFF. CDR3 sequence (DNA): TGTGCCAGCAGCGGATGGACAGCGAACACCGGGGAGCTGTTTTTT. The chain carries TRBV5-6 and TRBJ2-2, with D perhaps matching TRBD1 (6 bases). This CDR3 region has 15 residues. CDR1 is SGHDT and CDR2 is YYEEEE in the germline V gene. Trimming shortened V by 4 bases and J by 0 bases, and 10 bases separated the two germline ends.

The gene calls are TRBV11-2 and TRBJ2-7; 8 bases line up with TRBD2. The germline V gene encodes CDR1 SGHAT and CDR2 FQNNGV. The J segment lost 3 bases and the V segment lost 5 bases, leaving 6 bases of the junction unmatched. CDR3 length equals 14 residues. As DNA, the CDR3 is TGTGCCAGCAGCGCGGGGGGCAGGGGCTACGAGCAGTACTTC. Its protein product is CASSAGGRGYEQYF.

This clone was counted a few times. V gene TRBV5-4 combines with J gene TRBJ2-1; tentative D call: TRBD2 (6 bases). Deletions cut 0 bases from V and 5 bases from J, with 12 bases between. CDR1 is SGHNT, CDR2 YYREEE, per germline (reference sequence). The CDR3 loop spans 15 amino acids. Written as DNA, the CDR3 is TGTGCCAGCAGCTTGGGGACTACACTTAACAATGAGCAGTTCTTC. It encodes CASSLGTTLNNEQFF.

The J gene is TRBJ2-7, the V gene TRBV9; perhaps TRBD1 as D (6 bases). This CDR3 is 14 amino acids long. CDR1 is SGDLS, CDR2 YYNGEE, per germline. V gave up 0 bases and J gave up 3 bases, with 10 bases separating them. The CDR3 region has the DNA TGTGCCAGCAGCGTAGCTGAGGGGGTCTACGAGCAGTACTTC. It encodes CASSVAEGVYEQYF.